These T cell receptor beta chains were read from a single sample in a study of PD-1 blockade in classical Hodgkin lymphoma. Method: immunoSEQ multiplex PCR; TCRdb's copy keeps in-frame clones and lacks some. The data hold more than 7,500 clones, with approximately 87% observed a single time. The sample in question was peripheral blood mononuclear cells (PBMCs), obtained before the fourth cycle of nivolumab. Receptors originate from a human donor with classical Hodgkin lymphoma. Each CDR3 is given with its conserved first and last residue. A D gene is named only where the DNA matches it firmly. Clone sizes are given selectively: once, few, many, or a class where the clone is expanded.

abundance	v_gene	d_gene	j_gene	CDR3nt	CDR3aa
-	TRBV12-5	-	TRBJ2-7	TGTGCTAGTGGTTCGGCCGGGACGGTTACCTACGAGCAGTACTTC	CASGSAGTVTYEQYF
-	TRBV5-6	-	TRBJ2-2	TGTGCCAGCAGCTTAGGCGCCTCCGGGGAGCTGTTTTTT	CASSLGASGELFF
-	TRBV27	-	TRBJ2-7	TGTGCCACCGGATGGGGCGCCAGCTACGAGCAGTACTTC	CATGWGASYEQYF
-	TRBV19	-	TRBJ1-6	TGTGCCAGTGGGGGAGGATTCTATAATTCACCCCTCCACTTT	CASGGGFYNSPLHF
-	TRBV5-1	-	TRBJ1-4	TGCGCCAGCAGCTTGGATATGGGAAGGATAAATGAAAAACTGTTTTTT	CASSLDMGRINEKLFF
-	TRBV10-3	-	TRBJ2-6	TGTGCCATCAGTGATTCGACCCGCGGACAGGAGGGAACAGGGGCCAACGTCCTGACTTTC	CAISDSTRGQEGTGANVLTF
-	TRBV5-1	-	TRBJ2-2	TGCGCCAGCAGCTTGGGACTAGCGAACACCGGGGAGCTGTTTTTT	CASSLGLANTGELFF
-	TRBV5-1	-	TRBJ1-4	TGCGCCAGCAGCTTGGCCGGGAATCCGGAGGAAAAACTGTTTTTT	CASSLAGNPEEKLFF
-	TRBV10-2	TRBD1	TRBJ1-2	TGCGCCAGCAGACCACAGGGGCTAGGAGCAGCCTTCTATGGCTACACCTTC	CASRPQGLGAAFYGYTF
-	TRBV10-3	-	TRBJ1-1	TGTGCCATCATGCGCAGGTGGGACACTGAAGCTTTCTTT	CAIMRRWDTEAFF
-	TRBV5-1	TRBD2	TRBJ2-2	TGCGCCAGCAAATGGGGGGGCACCGGGGAGCTGTTTTTT	CASKWGGTGELFF
-	TRBV27	TRBD1	TRBJ1-3	TGTGCCAGCAGTTTCCAGGGGGCTGGAAACACCATATATTTT	CASSFQGAGNTIYF
-	TRBV6-5	-	TRBJ1-1	TGTGCCAGCAGTTACTCGATGCAGGGGACTGAAGCTTTCTTT	CASSYSMQGTEAFF
-	TRBV7-6	-	TRBJ2-5	TGTGCCAGCAGCTTAAGTGGGGGGCGAATCGAGACCCAGTACTTC	CASSLSGGRIETQYF
-	TRBV7-2	-	TRBJ1-1	TGTGCCAGCAGCCCGGGACACCTGAACACTGAAGCTTTCTTT	CASSPGHLNTEAFF
-	TRBV4-3	-	TRBJ2-1	TGCGCCAGCAGCCAAGTGGGGAACTCCTACAATGAGCAGTTCTTC	CASSQVGNSYNEQFF
-	TRBV5-4	-	TRBJ1-4	TGTGCCAGCTCCCGGGGGGCGCGTGCAACTAATGAAAAACTGTTTTTT	CASSRGARATNEKLFF
-	TRBV27	-	TRBJ1-2	TGTGCCAGCAGTTCGGGGGGGGCAGCTAACTATGGCTACACCTTC	CASSSGGAANYGYTF
-	TRBV27	TRBD2	TRBJ2-1	TGTGCCAGCGGGAGAGTCAGACTAGCGGGGGTAGAGGGTGAGCAGTTCTTC	CASGRVRLAGVEGEQFF
-	TRBV5-1	-	TRBJ1-1	TGCGCCAGCAGCACAAACAGGTACACTGAAGCTTTCTTT	CASSTNRYTEAFF
-	TRBV7-9	-	TRBJ2-5	TGTGCCAGTTCCCTCGAGACCCAGTACTTC	CASSLETQYF
-	TRBV7-2	-	TRBJ2-5	TGTGCCAGCAGCTATCAGCTAGGGACCCAGTACTTC	CASSYQLGTQYF
-	TRBV7-8	TRBD1	TRBJ1-4	TGTGCCAGCAGCTTAGTCCCTGGACAGGGGGCTGAAAAACTGTTTTTT	CASSLVPGQGAEKLFF
-	TRBV2	-	TRBJ1-2	TGTGCCAGCAGTTCGGGGCAGGCAAATATCTATGGCTACACCTTC	CASSSGQANIYGYTF
-	TRBV7-9	-	TRBJ1-1	TGTGCCAGCAGCCCACGGGGCCGTAGGACTGAAGCTTTCTTT	CASSPRGRRTEAFF
-	TRBV7-2	-	TRBJ1-5	TGTGCCAGCAGCTCTCAGGGAGATCAGCCCCAGCATTTT	CASSSQGDQPQHF
-	TRBV13	TRBD2	TRBJ2-5	TGTGCCAGCAGCGCAGGACTAGGGGAGGCACAAGAGACCCAGTACTTC	CASSAGLGEAQETQYF
-	TRBV5-6	TRBD2	TRBJ2-5	TGTGCCAGCAGCTCCTTTAGCGGGGGGGCACTGGAGACCCAGTACTTC	CASSSFSGGALETQYF
-	TRBV7-2	-	TRBJ1-2	TGTGCCAGCAGCTTAGGTCTTAGCGACAGCGGCTATGGCTACACCTTC	CASSLGLSDSGYGYTF
-	TRBV27	TRBD1	TRBJ1-2	TGTGCCAGCAGTAAGTGGACAGGCGACAACTATGGCTACACCTTC	CASSKWTGDNYGYTF
-	TRBV7-9	TRBD1	TRBJ1-4	TGTGCCAGCAGCTCACTCTACTTAGTGGACAGGGCTTTTAATGAAAAACTGTTTTTT	CASSSLYLVDRAFNEKLFF
-	TRBV2	TRBD2	TRBJ2-5	TGTGCCAGCAGTTTTTCGGGACTAGCGGTCGAGACCCAGTACTTC	CASSFSGLAVETQYF
-	TRBV5-1	-	TRBJ2-2	TGCGCCAGCAGGTTAAAGGAAGACGGGGAGCTGTTTTTT	CASRLKEDGELFF
-	TRBV6-9	TRBD1	TRBJ1-1	TGTGCCAGCAGTTACGGGACAGGGTTGAACACTGAAGCTTTCTTT	CASSYGTGLNTEAFF
-	TRBV7-2	TRBD2	TRBJ2-3	TGTGCCAGCAGCCAGCGGGGGGGGAGCACAGATACGCAGTATTTT	CASSQRGGSTDTQYF
-	TRBV9	-	TRBJ2-3	TGTGCCAGCAGCGTAAGCCCCAGGGGACCTGGGACAGATACGCAGTATTTT	CASSVSPRGPGTDTQYF
-	TRBV12-5	-	TRBJ1-5	TGTGCTAGTGGTTTGGGGGGGGCTAGCAATCAGCCCCAGCATTTT	CASGLGGASNQPQHF
-	TRBV7-2	-	TRBJ1-3	TGTGCCAGCAGCTGGCGGGGCGTCGGAAACACCATATATTTT	CASSWRGVGNTIYF
-	TRBV7-6	-	TRBJ1-1	TGTGCCAGCAGCTACGCGAACACTGAAGCTTTCTTT	CASSYANTEAFF
-	TRBV9	-	TRBJ2-2	TGTGCCAGCAGCGTCCGTTGGGACACCGGGGAGCTGTTTTTT	CASSVRWDTGELFF
-	TRBV10-3	TRBD1	TRBJ2-5	TGTGCCATCAGTGAGCAGACAGGGGTGGGAGAGACCCAGTACTTC	CAISEQTGVGETQYF
-	TRBV19	TRBD1	TRBJ1-2	TGTGCCAGTGCCACAGGGGGAGTCTATGGCTACACCTTC	CASATGGVYGYTF
-	TRBV5-5	-	TRBJ1-2	TGTGCCAGCAGCTTGAGGGCGGCAGGGGAGCTCTATGGCTACACCTTC	CASSLRAAGELYGYTF
-	TRBV28	TRBD1	TRBJ1-5	TGTGCCAGCAGTTTACCGGACAGGGTCAATCAGCCCCAGCATTTT	CASSLPDRVNQPQHF
-	TRBV2	-	TRBJ1-6	TGTGCCAGCATCCCTCAGTCAGGGGAGTTTAATAATTCACCCCTCCACTTT	CASIPQSGEFNNSPLHF
-	TRBV6-4	TRBD1	TRBJ2-1	TGTGCCAGCAGTGACGGGGGACAGGGGTACAATGAGCAGTTCTTC	CASSDGGQGYNEQFF
-	TRBV7-6	-	TRBJ1-1	TGTGCCAGCAGCTGGGGACCGAACACTGAAGCTTTCTTT	CASSWGPNTEAFF
-	TRBV6-5	TRBD1	TRBJ1-3	TGTGCCAGCAGTTACTCTACGACAGGGAACACCATATATTTT	CASSYSTTGNTIYF
-	TRBV10-3	-	TRBJ2-5	TGTGCCATCAGTGAGGATGGGGGGCAAGAGACCCAGTACTTC	CAISEDGGQETQYF
-	TRBV10-3	-	TRBJ1-2	TGTGCCATCAGTGCTGGCTGGGGGGACCGACTCCAACCTAACTATGGCTACACCTTC	CAISAGWGDRLQPNYGYTF
-	TRBV15	-	TRBJ2-3	TGTGCCACCAGCAGAGATCAAAAGGGATTGAGAGCAGATACGCAGTATTTT	CATSRDQKGLRADTQYF
-	TRBV9	TRBD1	TRBJ1-5	TGTGCCAGCAGCAGGGGGCTAAGCAATCAGCCCCAGCATTTT	CASSRGLSNQPQHF
few	TRBV28	TRBD1	TRBJ1-6	TGTGCCAGCAGTCCCACGGGACAGGGGATTTCACCCCTCCACTTT	CASSPTGQGISPLHF
-	TRBV29-1	-	TRBJ1-4	TGCAGCGTTGTAAGGGGGGTGGGTGAAAAACTGTTTTTT	CSVVRGVGEKLFF
-	TRBV28	-	TRBJ2-3	TGTGCCAGCAGTTTGAACAGCGTGGATACGCAGTATTTT	CASSLNSVDTQYF